One and the same sample provided the 29 T cell receptor beta chains below, sequenced in a study of quantifying T cell responses using KT2 cells. Overall study: TCR alpha and beta constant-region primers primed reverse transcription of RNA.

Each cDNA got a UMI-containing oligo ligated at its 3' end. The first PCR ran three to four cycles with an equimolar RC1.1 and RC1.2 beta primer mix. TCRdb reprocessed the UMI-ligation and nested PCR reads via MiXCR and lists one record per CDR3 protein. The table includes tens of thousands of distinct CDR3 sequences, more than 9% detected once. The sequencing sample was made of PBMCs spiked with cells of the T cell clone KT2. Receptors were obtained from a human donor.

The chain employs TRBV6-6 and TRBJ1-2; 7 nucleotides align to TRBD1. The trim removed 6 bases at V and 4 bases at J, leaving 8 bases unmatched. The CDR3 loop spans 14 amino acids. From germline, CDR1 is MNHNY and CDR2 SVGAGI (reference sequence). The CDR3 nucleotides read TGTGCCAGCAGCCCCGGTGCAGGGGGCTATGGCTACACCTTC. Protein sequence: CASSPGAGGYGYTF.

The rearrangement uses TRBV7-2 and TRBJ2-7; D might be TRBD1 (5 bases). Trimming shortened V by 4 bases and J by 3 bases, and 13 bases separated the two germline ends. CDR3 length equals 14 residues. The germline V gene encodes CDR1 SGHTA and CDR2 FQGNSA. The CDR3 DNA is TGTGCCAGCAGCTCCCACCCAGGGATCTACGAGCAGTACTTC. Translated, it gives CASSSHPGIYEQYF.

In this sample, this clonotype turned up a few times. The chain has TRBV4-1 and TRBJ2-7, with D tentatively TRBD2 (6 bases). With 1 base removed from V and 2 bases from J, the gap between germline ends came to 21 bases. The CDR3 has 18 residues. CDR1 and CDR2 from the germline V gene are MGHRA and YSYEKL. Here the CDR3 reads CASSQVSLGLGGTYEQYF. CDR3 coding DNA: TGCGCCAGCAGCCAAGTATCTTTGGGGTTGGGCGGGACCTACGAGCAGTACTTC.

In this sample, this clonotype turned up a few times. The chain joins TRBV7-6 to TRBJ2-5; no firm D call. CDR1 is SGHVS and CDR2 is FNYEAQ in the germline V gene. Trimming took 5 bases from V and 8 from J, leaving 9 bases between them. The CDR3 is 11 amino acids. The CDR3 coding sequence is TGTGCCAGCAGCCCTGACTTCACCCAGTACTTC. It translates to CASSPDFTQYF.

This chain connects TRBV4-2 to TRBJ2-3; 8 bases map to TRBD2. J gave up 5 bases and V 0 bases, and 10 bases lay outside the gene matches. The germline gives CDR1 LGHNA, CDR2 YNFKEQ. The CDR3 covers 17 residues. DNA for the CDR3: TGTGCCAGCAGCCAAGAGGAGCGGGAGAGGTTAAGAGATACGCAGTATTTT. Amino acid sequence: CASSQEERERLRDTQYF.

This clonotype occurred many times. CDR3 in amino acids: CSDDTEAFF. In nucleotides, the CDR3 is TGCAGCGATGACACTGAAGCTTTCTTT. This chain links TRBV29-1 with TRBJ1-1; D remains unclear. CDR1 and CDR2 (germline): SQVTM, ANQGSEA. The CDR3 sequence is 9 residues long. V was cut by 7 bases and J by 3 bases, with 3 bases left in between.

This clonotype was observed a handful of times. The gene calls are TRBV2 and TRBJ2-1; D unresolved. The CDR3 totals 12 residues. V lost 3 bases to trimming and J lost 3 bases, with 3 bases between them. The germline V gene has CDR1 SNHLY and CDR2 FYNNEI. CDR3 DNA: TGTGCCAGCAGTGACGGCTACAATGAGCAGTTCTTC. Translating it yields CASSDGYNEQFF.

The table lists this clonotype with many counts. The rearrangement links TRBV6-5 to TRBJ2-2, with D possibly TRBD2 on 6 matching bases. The CDR3 has 14 amino acids. The V gene lost 5 bases and the J gene lost 3 bases, with 10 bases spanning the gap. In germline, CDR1 is MNHEY, CDR2 SVGAGI. The CDR3 nucleotides are TGTGCCAGCAGTAGGGACTTGCACACCGGGGAGCTGTTTTTT. Protein: CASSRDLHTGELFF.

Only one count was recorded for this clonotype. The chain links TRBV30 to TRBJ2-4; 7 bases map to TRBD2. The CDR3 runs 17 residues. The V segment lost 1 base and the J segment 1 base; nucleotides outside the gene matches: 10. CDR1 is GTSNPN and CDR2 is SVGIG in the germline V gene (reference sequence). The DNA of the CDR3 is TGTGCCTGGAGTGCCTTTACCCAGGGAGGGGCCAAAAACATTCAGTACTTC. It codes for CAWSAFTQGGAKNIQYF. Using reference TRBV30 and TRBJ2-4 for the parts outside the CDR3, the full variable domain is SQTIHQWPATLVQPVGSPLSLECTVEGTSNPNLYWYRQAAGRGLQLLFYSVGIGQISSEVPQNLSASRPQDRQFILSSKKLLLSDSGFYLCAWSAFTQGGAKNIQYFGAGTRLSVL.

The chain is built from TRBV6-6 and TRBJ1-3; D not certain. This CDR3 spans 18 amino acids. Looked up from germline, CDR1 is MNHNY and CDR2 is SVGAGI (reference sequence). V gave up 0 bases and J gave up 6 bases, with 21 bases separating them. Written as DNA, the CDR3 is TGTGCCAGCAGTTACTCGAGCGTTTGGACCTCCAAACCAAACACCATATATTTT. Translation: CASSYSSVWTSKPNTIYF.

This clonotype turned up a few times. The chain recombines TRBV5-6 with TRBJ2-5, with 11 bases that match TRBD2. V gave up 0 bases and J gave up 5 bases; unmatched junction bases: 6. Germline assignment: CDR1 SGHDT and CDR2 YYEEEE. The CDR3 spans 16 residues. The CDR3 DNA follows: TGTGCCAGCAGCTTGGATTTGGGACTAGCGGAGGAGACCCAGTACTTC. Translation gives CASSLDLGLAEETQYF.

This clonotype occurred many times. V gene TRBV7-6 combines with J gene TRBJ2-5; TRBD2 matches at 8 bases. The J segment lost 5 bases and the V segment lost 5 bases, leaving 10 bases of the junction unmatched. CDR1 SGHVS and CDR2 FNYEAQ come from the germline V gene. This CDR3 region has 15 residues. The CDR3, as DNA: TGTGCCAGCAGCCCCTCCGGGGGCGGGAGGGAGACCCAGTACTTC. Amino acids: CASSPSGGGRETQYF.

This clonotype was seen repeatedly, ten times or more. The chain joins TRBV29-1 to TRBJ2-1; tentatively, D is TRBD1 or TRBD2 (6 bases each). The V end lost 3 bases, the J end lost 9 bases, and 12 bases lay between the germline ends. This CDR3 has 12 amino acids. In germline, CDR1 is SQVTM, CDR2 ANQGSEA. CDR3 in amino acids: CSVEGRGVEQFF. The CDR3 DNA sequence: TGCAGCGTTGAGGGAAGGGGGGTTGAGCAGTTCTTC.

This clonotype was seen only a few times. The CDR3 DNA sequence: TGCAGTGCTAGCCCTCTCTCAGGGCAAAGCAATCAGCCCCAGCATTTT. It codes for CSASPLSGQSNQPQHF. The rearrangement links TRBV20-1 to TRBJ1-5, with TRBD1 as a possible D gene (5 bases). This CDR3 is 16 amino acids long. Germline assignment: CDR1 DFQATT and CDR2 SNEGSKA (reference sequence). V gave up 3 bases and J gave up 1 base, with 16 bases separating them.

This rearrangement joins TRBV4-1 to TRBJ1-3; no firm D call. The V gene's germline CDR1 is MGHRA and CDR2 YSYEKL. The V end lost 1 base, the J end lost 4 bases, and 5 bases lay between the germline ends. The CDR3 is 13 amino acids. The CDR3 sequence: CASSQVGGNTIYF. In nucleotides, the CDR3 is TGCGCCAGCAGCCAAGTGGGAGGAAACACCATATATTTT.

The rearrangement joins TRBV7-3 to TRBJ2-3; D is uncertain. CDR3 length equals 14 residues. V was shortened by 2 bases and J by 6 bases, with 12 bases between the two germline ends. Germline V lookup: CDR1 SGHTA, CDR2 FQGTGA. The CDR3 protein is CASSLALRADTQYF. CDR3 DNA sequence: TGTGCCAGCAGCTTAGCTCTTAGGGCCGATACGCAGTATTTT.

This clonotype was picked up many times. J is TRBJ2-5 and V is TRBV7-2; weak D call: TRBD2 (6 bases). CDR1 is SGHTA and CDR2 is FQGNSA in the germline V gene. Trimming left V 5 bases short and J 5 bases short, with 21 bases between. The CDR3 runs 16 residues. CDR3 coding DNA: TGTGCCAGCAGCATTATTAGGTTGGGACTTGGGGAGACCCAGTACTTC. Residues: CASSIIRLGLGETQYF.

This clonotype came up a few times. This chain uses TRBV7-9 with TRBJ2-3; D is perhaps TRBD1 (6 bases). V was cut by 0 bases and J by 10 bases, with 8 bases left in between. Germline values: CDR1 SEHNR, CDR2 FQNEAQ (reference sequence). The CDR3 covers 12 residues. CDR3 nucleotide sequence: TGTGCCAGCAGCTTAGCGTCAGGGGCGCAGTATTTT. Protein sequence: CASSLASGAQYF.

This clonotype was seen a handful of times. The gene calls are TRBV15 and TRBJ2-1, with D possibly called TRBD1 or TRBD2 (5 bases each). V lost 1 base and J lost 1, with 8 bases in between. The germline V gene encodes CDR1 LNHNV and CDR2 YYDKDF (reference sequence). This CDR3 is built from 15 residues. In nucleotides, the CDR3 is TGTGCCACCAGCAGAGTTGGGGGTTCCTACAATGAGCAGTTCTTC. This gives the protein CATSRVGGSYNEQFF.

This clonotype was observed at least ten times. V is TRBV7-8 and J is TRBJ1-1; TRBD1 aligns across 11 bases. After removal of 2 bases from V and 1 base from J, the junction contained 3 bases not matched to a gene. The CDR3 length is 16 residues. The germline gives CDR1 SGHVS, CDR2 FQNEAQ. The CDR3 coding sequence is TGTGCCAGCAGCTTAAGGGACAGGGGGTCGAACACTGAAGCTTTCTTT. Residues: CASSLRDRGSNTEAFF.

The chain combines TRBV6-6 with TRBJ2-3, with D possibly matching TRBD2 (6 bases). The germline V and J ends were trimmed by 6 bases and 3 bases, with 13 bases remaining between them. Germline V gene sequence: CDR1 MNHNY, CDR2 SVGAGI (reference sequence). The CDR3 runs to 14 residues. CDR3 loop: CASSQTSQTDTQYF. The CDR3 DNA is TGTGCCAGCAGCCAAACTAGCCAAACAGATACGCAGTATTTT.

The rearrangement joins TRBV18 to TRBJ1-3, with D unresolved. V dropped 3 bases and J dropped 8 bases, with 14 bases sitting between them. The CDR3 spans 14 residues. Germline V gene sequence: CDR1 KGHSH, CDR2 LQKENI. CDR3 DNA: TGTGCCAGCTCACCCTCCTTGGGGAAGGACACCATATATTTT. It is translated as CASSPSLGKDTIYF.

This clonotype occurred many times. The V call is TRBV20-1, the J call TRBJ1-1, with D possibly matching TRBD1 (5 bases). Germline V gene lookup returns CDR1 DFQATT and CDR2 SNEGSKA (reference sequence). The V and J ends lost 1 base and 11 bases respectively, with 20 bases between them. There are 14 residues in the CDR3. CDR3 in DNA: TGCAGTGCTAGAGGGCCAAGGGGCGCCAGATTGGCTTTCTTT. Its protein is CSARGPRGARLAFF.

This clonotype was seen a handful of times. This chain joins TRBV7-9 and TRBJ1-1; D perhaps matches TRBD1 (6 bases). The CDR3 contains 14 residues. The germline CDR1 and CDR2 sequences are SEHNR and FQNEAQ (reference sequence). V was pared by 3 bases and J by 7 bases, with 15 bases between. In nucleotides, the CDR3 is TGTGCCAGCAGCTTCTCCAGGGGAACGGATGAAGCTTTCTTT. As protein: CASSFSRGTDEAFF. The full variable domain, its missing parts supplied by reference TRBV7-9 and TRBJ1-1, is DTGVSQNPRHKITKRGQNVTFRCDPISEHNRLYWYRQTLGQGPEFLTYFQNEAQLEKSRLLSDRFSAERPKGSFSTLEIQRTEQGDSAMYLCASSFSRGTDEAFFGQGTRLTVV.

CDR3 residues: CASSYPGGAANTGELFF. Here the CDR3 DNA reads TGTGCCAGCAGTTACCCTGGGGGGGCAGCGAACACCGGGGAGCTGTTTTTT. This chain uses TRBV6-5 with TRBJ2-2; D perhaps matches TRBD2 (7 bases). V was pared by 2 bases and J by 0 bases, with 13 bases between. Germline V gene sequence: CDR1 MNHEY, CDR2 SVGAGI. The CDR3 spans 17 residues.

CDR3: CASSGQEGQDLSEQYF. The CDR3 DNA follows: TGTGCCAGCAGCGGGCAGGAGGGACAGGATCTCTCCGAGCAGTACTTC. The chain has TRBV6-1 and TRBJ2-7, with 8 bases identical to TRBD1. Germline CDR1 and CDR2: MNHNS and SASEGT. V shed 6 bases, J shed 6 bases, and the junction held 16 bases outside the gene matches. There are 16 residues in the CDR3.

The chain has TRBV30 and TRBJ1-6; unclear D gene. Trimming left V 1 base short and J 10 bases short, with 14 bases between. CDR3 length: 14 residues. Germline-derived CDR1 and CDR2 are GTSNPN and SVGIG (reference sequence). The chain's CDR3 is CAWSEGSRYSPLHF. CDR3 sequence (DNA): TGTGCCTGGAGTGAGGGCTCGAGGTACTCACCCCTCCACTTT.

There are a few counts of this clonotype. This sequence joins TRBV20-1 and TRBJ2-1, with 10 bases fitting TRBD1. Germline CDR1 and CDR2: DFQATT and SNEGSKA (reference sequence). The CDR3 has 12 amino acids. After removal of 5 bases from V and 12 bases from J, the junction contained 7 bases not matched to a gene. In DNA form, the CDR3 reads TGCAGTGCTCAGACAGGGGGCGGGGGGCAGTTCTTC. Protein: CSAQTGGGGQFF.

This chain uses TRBV23-1 with TRBJ2-3; 7 bases align to TRBD2. TRBV23-1 is an ORF for which the function is uncertain. Germline trimming cut 7 bases from V and 1 base from J; bases unmatched to any gene: 8. This CDR3 contains 15 residues. The CDR3 spells CASTWLAGRTDTQYF. The CDR3 bases are TGCGCCAGCACTTGGTTAGCGGGCCGCACAGATACGCAGTATTTT.